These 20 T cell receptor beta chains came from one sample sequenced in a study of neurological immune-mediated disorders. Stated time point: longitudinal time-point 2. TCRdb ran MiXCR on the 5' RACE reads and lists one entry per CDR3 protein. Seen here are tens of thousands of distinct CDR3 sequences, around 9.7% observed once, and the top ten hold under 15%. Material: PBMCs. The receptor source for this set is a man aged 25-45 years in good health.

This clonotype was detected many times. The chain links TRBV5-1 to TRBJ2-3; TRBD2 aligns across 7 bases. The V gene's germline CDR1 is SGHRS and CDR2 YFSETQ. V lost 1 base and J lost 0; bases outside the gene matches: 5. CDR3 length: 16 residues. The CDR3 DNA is TGCGCCAGCAGCTTGTCAAGCGGGACTAGCACAGATACGCAGTATTTT. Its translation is CASSLSSGTSTDTQYF.

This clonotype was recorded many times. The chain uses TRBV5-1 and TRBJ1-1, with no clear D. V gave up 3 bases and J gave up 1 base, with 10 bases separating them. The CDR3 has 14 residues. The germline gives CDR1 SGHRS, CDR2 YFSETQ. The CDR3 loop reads CASSSGQPNTEAFF. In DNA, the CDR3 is TGCGCCAGCAGCTCCGGCCAGCCGAACACTGAAGCTTTCTTT.

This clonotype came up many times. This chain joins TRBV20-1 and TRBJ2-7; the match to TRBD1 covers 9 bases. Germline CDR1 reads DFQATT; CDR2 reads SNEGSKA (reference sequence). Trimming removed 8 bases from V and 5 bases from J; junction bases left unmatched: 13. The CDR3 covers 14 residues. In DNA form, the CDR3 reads TGCAGTCCCTCCATTCGGACAGGGGACCACGAGCAGTACTTC. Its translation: CSPSIRTGDHEQYF.

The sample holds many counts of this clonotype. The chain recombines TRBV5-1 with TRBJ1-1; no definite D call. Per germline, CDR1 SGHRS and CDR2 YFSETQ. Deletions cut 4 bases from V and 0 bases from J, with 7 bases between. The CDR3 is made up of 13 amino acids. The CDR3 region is CASSDGLNTEAFF. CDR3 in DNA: TGCGCCAGCAGCGACGGGCTGAACACTGAAGCTTTCTTT.

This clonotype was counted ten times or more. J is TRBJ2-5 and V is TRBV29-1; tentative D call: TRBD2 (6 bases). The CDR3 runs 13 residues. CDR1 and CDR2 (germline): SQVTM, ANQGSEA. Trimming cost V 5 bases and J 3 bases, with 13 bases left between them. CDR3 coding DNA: TGCAGCGTTTGGGGGGAGAAAAAAGAGACCCAGTACTTC. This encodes CSVWGEKKETQYF. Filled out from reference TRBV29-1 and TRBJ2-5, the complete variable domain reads SAVISQKPSRDICQRGTSLTIQCQVDSQVTMMFWYRQQPGQSLTLIATANQGSEATYESGFVIDKFPISRPNLTFSTLTVSNMSPEDSSIYLCSVWGEKKETQYFGPGTRLLVL.

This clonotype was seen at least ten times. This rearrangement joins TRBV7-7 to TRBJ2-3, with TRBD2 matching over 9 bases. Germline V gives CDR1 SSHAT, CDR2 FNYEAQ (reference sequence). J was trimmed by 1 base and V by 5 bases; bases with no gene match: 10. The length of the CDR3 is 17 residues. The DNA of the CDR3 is TGTGCCAGCAGCCCGGGACTAGCCAGAAAAGGCACAGATACGCAGTATTTT. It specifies CASSPGLARKGTDTQYF. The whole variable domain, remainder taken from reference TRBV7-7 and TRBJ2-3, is GAGVSQSPRYKVTKRGQDVTLRCDPISSHATLYWYQQALGQGPEFLTYFNYEAQPDKSGLPSDRFSAERPEGSISTLTIQRTEQRDSAMYRCASSPGLARKGTDTQYFGPGTRLTVL.

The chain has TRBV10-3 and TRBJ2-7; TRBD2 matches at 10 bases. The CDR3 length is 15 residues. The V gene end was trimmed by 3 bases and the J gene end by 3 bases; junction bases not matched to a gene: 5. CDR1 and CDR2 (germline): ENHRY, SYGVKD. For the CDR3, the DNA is TGTGCCATCAGTGATCAACTAGCGGGGATCTACGAGCAGTACTTC. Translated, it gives CAISDQLAGIYEQYF.

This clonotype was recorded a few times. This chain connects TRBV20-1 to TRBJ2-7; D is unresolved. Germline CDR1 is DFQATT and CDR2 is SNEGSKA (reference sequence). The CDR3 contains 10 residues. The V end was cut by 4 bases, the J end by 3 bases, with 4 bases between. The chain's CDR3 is CSAKNYEQYF. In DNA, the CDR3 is TGCAGTGCTAAAAACTACGAGCAGTACTTC.

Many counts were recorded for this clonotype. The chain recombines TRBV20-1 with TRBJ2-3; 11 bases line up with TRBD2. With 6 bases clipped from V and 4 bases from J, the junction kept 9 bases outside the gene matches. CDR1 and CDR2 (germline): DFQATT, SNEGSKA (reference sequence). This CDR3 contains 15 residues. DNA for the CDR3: TGCAGTGCGGCCCCGACTAGCGGGAAGTCAGATACGCAGTATTTT. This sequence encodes CSAAPTSGKSDTQYF.

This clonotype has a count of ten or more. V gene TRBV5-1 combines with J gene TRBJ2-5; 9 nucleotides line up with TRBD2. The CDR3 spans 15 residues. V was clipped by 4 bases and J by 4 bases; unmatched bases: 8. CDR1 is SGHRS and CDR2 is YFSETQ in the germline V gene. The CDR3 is CASSTIAGEGETQYF. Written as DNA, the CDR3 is TGCGCCAGCAGCACCATAGCGGGAGAAGGAGAGACCCAGTACTTC.

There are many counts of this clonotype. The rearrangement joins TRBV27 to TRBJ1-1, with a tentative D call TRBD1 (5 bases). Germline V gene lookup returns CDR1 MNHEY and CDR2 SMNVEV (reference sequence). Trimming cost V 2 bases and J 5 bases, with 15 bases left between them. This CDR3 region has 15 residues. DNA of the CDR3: TGTGCCAGCAGTTTAAAGTTGCGGGGCGCAACTGAAGCTTTCTTT. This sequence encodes CASSLKLRGATEAFF.

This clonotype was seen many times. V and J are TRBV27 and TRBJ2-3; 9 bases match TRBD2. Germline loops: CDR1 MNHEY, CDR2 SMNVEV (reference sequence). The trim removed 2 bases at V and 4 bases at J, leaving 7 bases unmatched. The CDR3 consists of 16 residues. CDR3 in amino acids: CASSLAGGPSADTQYF. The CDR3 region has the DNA TGTGCCAGCAGTTTAGCGGGAGGGCCCTCGGCAGATACGCAGTATTTT.

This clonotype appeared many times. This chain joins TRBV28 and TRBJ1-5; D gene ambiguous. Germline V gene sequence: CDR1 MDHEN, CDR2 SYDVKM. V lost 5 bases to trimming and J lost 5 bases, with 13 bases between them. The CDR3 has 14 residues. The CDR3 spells CASSPFQAHQPQHF. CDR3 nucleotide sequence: TGTGCCAGCAGTCCCTTCCAGGCTCATCAGCCCCAGCATTTT. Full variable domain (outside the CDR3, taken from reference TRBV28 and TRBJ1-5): DVKVTQSSRYLVKRTGEKVFLECVQDMDHENMFWYRQDPGLGLRLIYFSYDVKMKEKGDIPEGYSVSREKKERFSLILESASTNQTSMYLCASSPFQAHQPQHFGDGTRLSIL.

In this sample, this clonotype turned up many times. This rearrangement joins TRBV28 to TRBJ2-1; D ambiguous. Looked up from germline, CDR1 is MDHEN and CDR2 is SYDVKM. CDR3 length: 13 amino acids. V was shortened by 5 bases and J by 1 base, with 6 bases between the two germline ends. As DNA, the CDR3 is TGTGCCAGCAGTGGGCAGTCCTACAATGAGCAGTTCTTC. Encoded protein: CASSGQSYNEQFF.

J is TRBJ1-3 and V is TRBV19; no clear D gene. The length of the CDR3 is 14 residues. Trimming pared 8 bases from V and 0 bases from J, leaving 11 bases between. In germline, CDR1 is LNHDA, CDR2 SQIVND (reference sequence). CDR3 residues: CASQSMSSGNTIYF. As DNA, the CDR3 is TGTGCCAGTCAAAGCATGAGCTCTGGAAACACCATATATTTT.

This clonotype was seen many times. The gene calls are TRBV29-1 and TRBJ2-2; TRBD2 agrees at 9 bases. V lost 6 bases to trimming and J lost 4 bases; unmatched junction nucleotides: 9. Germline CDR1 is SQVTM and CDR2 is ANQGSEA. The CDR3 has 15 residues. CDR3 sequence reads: CSVLLAGAVTGELFF. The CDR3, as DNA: TGCAGCGTCCTCTTAGCGGGAGCGGTCACCGGGGAGCTGTTTTTT.

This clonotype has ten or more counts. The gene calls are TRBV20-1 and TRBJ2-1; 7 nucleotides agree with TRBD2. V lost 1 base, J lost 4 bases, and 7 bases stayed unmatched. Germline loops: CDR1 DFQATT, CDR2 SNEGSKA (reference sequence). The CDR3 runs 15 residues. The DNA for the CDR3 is TGCAGTGCTAGAGGCCGGGACTACTTATACAATGAGCAGTTCTTC. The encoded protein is CSARGRDYLYNEQFF.

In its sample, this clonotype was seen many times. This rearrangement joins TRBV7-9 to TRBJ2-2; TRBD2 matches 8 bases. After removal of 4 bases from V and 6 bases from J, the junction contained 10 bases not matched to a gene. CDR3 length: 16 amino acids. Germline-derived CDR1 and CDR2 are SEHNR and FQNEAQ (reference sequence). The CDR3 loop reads CASSWGTSISAGELFF. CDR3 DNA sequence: TGTGCCAGCAGCTGGGGGACTAGTATTTCCGCCGGGGAGCTGTTTTTT.

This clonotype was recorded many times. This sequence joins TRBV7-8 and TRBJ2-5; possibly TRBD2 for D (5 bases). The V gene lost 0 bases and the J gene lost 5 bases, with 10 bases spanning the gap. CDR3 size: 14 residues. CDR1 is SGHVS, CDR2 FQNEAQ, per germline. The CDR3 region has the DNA TGTGCCAGCAGCTTAGCGAGGGAAGGGGAGACCCAGTACTTC. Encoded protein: CASSLAREGETQYF.

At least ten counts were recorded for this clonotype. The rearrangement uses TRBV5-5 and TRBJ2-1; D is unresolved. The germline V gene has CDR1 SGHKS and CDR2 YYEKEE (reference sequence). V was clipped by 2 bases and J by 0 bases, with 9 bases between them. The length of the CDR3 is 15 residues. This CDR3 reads CASSFAPSSYNEQFF. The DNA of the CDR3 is TGTGCCAGCAGCTTCGCTCCGAGCTCCTACAATGAGCAGTTCTTC. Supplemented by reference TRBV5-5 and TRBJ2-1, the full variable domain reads DAGVTQSPTHLIKTRGQQVTLRCSPISGHKSVSWYQQVLGQGPQFIFQYYEKEERGRGNFPDRFSARQFPNYSSELNVNALLLGDSALYLCASSFAPSSYNEQFFGPGTRLTVL.